These 25 T cell receptor beta chains came from one sample sequenced in a study of response to subunit inactivated influenza vaccine. TCRdb fed the RT-PCR reads into MiXCR, producing one record per CDR3 protein. Of roughly 170,000 distinct CDR3 sequences listed, about 10% were seen once; the top ten hold approximately 10%. Sequencing was performed on non-naive T cells sorted from PBMCs, taken on the day of vaccination. The receptors here all came from a man aged 50-59 years who received an inactivated influenza vaccine.

In its sample, this clonotype was seen a few times. V gene TRBV25-1 combines with J gene TRBJ2-7; D might be TRBD1 (5 bases). This CDR3 has 15 amino acids. The V end lost 5 bases, the J end lost 0 bases, and 14 bases lay between the germline ends. CDR1 is MGHDK and CDR2 is SYGVNS in the germline V gene. The CDR3 DNA reads as TGTGCCAGCAGTCCAACAGGTTTCAGCTCCTACGAGCAGTACTTC. Translation gives CASSPTGFSSYEQYF.

This clonotype was seen repeatedly, ten times or more. CDR3 in DNA: TGTGCCAGCAGCCGGGGGGGGGCTCAGCATCAGCCCCAGCATTTT. It is translated as CASSRGGAQHQPQHF. The chain combines TRBV7-2 with TRBJ1-5; maybe TRBD1 (6 bases). CDR3 size: 15 residues. Germline V gene lookup returns CDR1 SGHTA and CDR2 FQGNSA. Trimming shortened V by 5 bases and J by 5 bases, and 16 bases separated the two germline ends.

The CDR3 loop reads CATGLAGAYQETQYF. The CDR3 DNA reads as TGTGCCACTGGACTAGCGGGGGCCTACCAAGAGACCCAGTACTTC. The chain employs TRBV24-1 and TRBJ2-5; TRBD2 aligns across 13 bases. The CDR3 runs 15 residues. Germline CDR1 KGHDR, CDR2 SFDVKD. V shed 10 bases, J shed 0 bases, and the junction held 4 bases outside the gene matches.

This clonotype was recorded many times. The chain uses TRBV29-1 and TRBJ1-2; D might be TRBD1 (5 bases). The length of the CDR3 is 13 residues. V lost 4 bases to trimming and J lost 8 bases, with 17 bases between them. Germline V gene data show CDR1 as SQVTM and CDR2 as ANQGSEA. The CDR3 region has the DNA TGCAGCGTTGGGGCGCAGGGCGGCTGGGGCTACACCTTC. Amino acid sequence: CSVGAQGGWGYTF.

This clonotype has more than one count but fewer than ten. This rearrangement joins TRBV28 to TRBJ2-5; perhaps TRBD2 as D (5 bases). Germline assignment: CDR1 MDHEN and CDR2 SYDVKM. This CDR3 has 14 amino acids. Trimming took off 7 bases at V and 1 base at J, with 13 bases between the two ends. CDR3 nucleotide sequence: TGTGCCAGCACACAGCGGCCTACCCAAGAGACCCAGTACTTC. Translation: CASTQRPTQETQYF. The full variable domain, its missing parts supplied by reference TRBV28 and TRBJ2-5, is DVKVTQSSRYLVKRTGEKVFLECVQDMDHENMFWYRQDPGLGLRLIYFSYDVKMKEKGDIPEGYSVSREKKERFSLILESASTNQTSMYLCASTQRPTQETQYFGPGTRLLVL.

This chain connects TRBV11-2 to TRBJ2-1; 9 bases agree with TRBD2. The CDR3 loop spans 15 amino acids. The trim removed 5 bases at V and 3 bases at J, leaving 5 bases unmatched. Germline V gene sequence: CDR1 SGHAT, CDR2 FQNNGV. The CDR3, as DNA: TGTGCCAGCAGCCTCAGCGGGGGGATCTACAATGAGCAGTTCTTC. It specifies CASSLSGGIYNEQFF.

This clonotype was picked up many times. This chain uses TRBV6-2 or TRBV6-3 with TRBJ1-1; a weak D match, TRBD1 (6 bases). The germline V gene has CDR1 MNHEY and CDR2 SVGEGT. This CDR3 spans 18 amino acids. Trimming removed 5 bases from V and 4 bases from J, with 26 bases in between. CDR3 loop: CASSKLPPRSGASTEAFF. CDR3 in DNA: TGTGCCAGCAGTAAACTACCCCCGCGATCAGGGGCCTCCACTGAAGCTTTCTTT.

This chain connects TRBV15 to TRBJ2-3; TRBD2 is a possible D gene (6 bases). The CDR3 length is 16 residues. Germline V CDR1 and CDR2: LNHNV, YYDKDF (reference sequence). V lost 0 bases and J 6 bases, leaving 16 bases between the germline ends. CDR3 sequence reads: CATSRDRASRGDTQYF. The CDR3 DNA reads TGTGCCACCAGCAGAGATCGGGCTAGCCGGGGGGATACGCAGTATTTT.

This clonotype has a handful of counts. The chain couples TRBV20-1 to TRBJ2-1, with 8 bases lining up with TRBD2. CDR3 length: 14 amino acids. J lost 8 bases, V lost 6 bases, and 12 bases had no gene match. Germline lookup yields CDR1 DFQATT and CDR2 SNEGSKA (reference sequence). The DNA for the CDR3 is TGCAGTGCCCGGCGGGGGGCCGGTGTACATGAGCAGTTCTTC. It codes for CSARRGAGVHEQFF.

The chain employs TRBV10-3 and TRBJ2-7, with 10 bases that match TRBD1. From germline, CDR1 is ENHRY and CDR2 SYGVKD. J gave up 4 bases and V 0 bases, and 3 bases lay outside the gene matches. This CDR3 comprises 15 residues. CDR3 DNA sequence: TGTGCCATCAGTGAGTCGGACAGGGGGAGATACGAGCAGTACTTC. Amino acid sequence: CAISESDRGRYEQYF.

This chain connects TRBV6-2 or TRBV6-3 to TRBJ2-3; 7 positions agree with TRBD1. The CDR3 sequence is 16 residues long. The germline V gene has CDR1 MNHEY and CDR2 SVGEGT. V gave up 6 bases and J gave up 0 bases; unmatched junction bases: 9. CDR3 protein: CASRLEQGISTDTQYF. The CDR3 DNA reads as TGTGCCAGCAGACTGGAACAGGGGATTAGCACAGATACGCAGTATTTT.

In its sample, this clonotype was seen a few times. The genes are TRBV2 and TRBJ2-1; TRBD1 matches 7 bases. The junction had 8 bases not matched to a gene; V was cut back by 8 bases and J by 4 bases. From germline, CDR1 is SNHLY and CDR2 FYNNEI. The CDR3 runs 14 residues. The CDR3 DNA reads as TGTGCCAGCGACCAGGGGGTCCTTTACAATGAGCAGTTCTTC. This translates into CASDQGVLYNEQFF.

This clonotype was seen a handful of times. The chain is built from TRBV15 and TRBJ1-2; D gene unclear. This CDR3 has 18 residues. With 3 bases removed from V and 1 base from J, the gap between germline ends came to 21 bases. Germline-derived CDR1 and CDR2 are LNHNV and YYDKDF (reference sequence). The CDR3 DNA follows: TGTGCCACCAGCAGGTTGAGCTTACCGACACCCGTTAACTATGGCTACACCTTC. The encoded protein is CATSRLSLPTPVNYGYTF.

The chain joins TRBV7-2 to TRBJ1-6; D may be TRBD1 (5 bases). CDR3 size: 15 residues. V shed 1 base and J shed 7 bases, with 11 bases lying between them. Germline V gene sequence: CDR1 SGHTA, CDR2 FQGNSA. CDR3 loop: CASSLDRQGNSPLHF. DNA of the CDR3: TGTGCCAGCAGCTTAGATAGGCAGGGAAATTCACCCCTCCACTTT.

This chain joins TRBV4-3 and TRBJ2-1; 8 nucleotides align to TRBD2. Looked up from germline, CDR1 is LGHNA and CDR2 is YSLEER. V dropped 0 bases and J dropped 7; count of bases not matched to a gene: 5. The CDR3 spans 15 residues. Here the CDR3 reads CASSQDQAGVNEQFF. The CDR3 DNA is TGCGCCAGCAGCCAAGATCAAGCGGGAGTGAATGAGCAGTTCTTC.

In regard to this clonotype: The germline gene is not matched at one end of the junction; a read error may be the cause. The rearrangement uses TRBV28 and TRBJ2-3, with 11 bases identical to TRBD2. CDR1 MDHEN and CDR2 SYDVKM come from the germline V gene. The length of the CDR3 is 17 residues. As DNA, the CDR3 is TGTGCCTGCAGTAGCCTGAGACTAGCGGGATCCACAGATACGCAGTATTTT. Amino acid sequence: CACSSLRLAGSTDTQYF. Supplemented by reference TRBV28 and TRBJ2-3, the full variable domain reads DVKVTQSSRYLVKRTGEKVFLECVQDMDHENMFWYRQDPGLGLRLIYFSYDVKMKEKGDIPEGYSVSREKKERFSLILESASTNQTSMYLCACSSLRLAGSTDTQYFGPGTRLTVL.

Ten or more counts support this clonotype. J is TRBJ2-7 and V is TRBV25-1; maybe TRBD2 (6 bases). Trimming removed 6 bases at V and 0 bases at J, with 12 bases between. Germline values: CDR1 MGHDK, CDR2 SYGVNS. The CDR3 has 14 residues. The CDR3 DNA sequence: TGTGCCAGCAGCCTCCTGGGGGGCTCCTACGAGCAGTACTTC. This translates into CASSLLGGSYEQYF.

This clonotype was detected a few times. This chain uses TRBV5-8 with TRBJ2-4; D unresolved. V lost 6 bases and J lost 1, with 11 bases in between. The CDR3 extends over 14 amino acids. Germline CDR1 SGHTS, CDR2 YDEGEE. CDR3 amino acids: CASNTLGAKNIQYF. As DNA, the CDR3 is TGTGCCAGCAATACTCTGGGGGCCAAAAACATTCAGTACTTC.

This clonotype appeared many times. DNA for the CDR3: TGTGCCAGCAGCTTTGAGTTAAACTATGGCTACACCTTC. Its translation is CASSFELNYGYTF. V is TRBV25-1 and J is TRBJ1-2, with D hard to call. The CDR3 contains 13 residues. Trimming took off 6 bases at V and 2 bases at J, with 10 bases between the two ends. Germline V gives CDR1 MGHDK, CDR2 SYGVNS.

The chain recombines TRBV5-6 with TRBJ2-3, with D perhaps TRBD2 (6 bases). V was pared by 6 bases and J by 2 bases, with 13 bases between. CDR1 is SGHDT and CDR2 is YYEEEE in the germline V gene. The CDR3 totals 14 residues. The DNA of the CDR3 is TGTGCCAGCAAGAGCGGGTCCTACACAGATACGCAGTATTTT. Its translation is CASKSGSYTDTQYF.

This chain uses TRBV7-8 with TRBJ1-1; no definite D call. The germline V gene has CDR1 SGHVS and CDR2 FQNEAQ. CDR3 length equals 15 residues. The V gene lost 3 bases and the J gene lost 1 base, with 12 bases spanning the gap. The CDR3 region is CASSLSDVENTEAFF. CDR3 sequence (DNA): TGTGCCAGCAGCTTGTCCGACGTGGAGAACACTGAAGCTTTCTTT. The full variable domain, rest sourced from reference TRBV7-8 and TRBJ1-1, is GAGVSQSPRYKVAKRGQDVALRCDPISGHVSLFWYQQALGQGPEFLTYFQNEAQLDKSGLPSDRFFAERPEGSVSTLKIQRTQQEDSAVYLCASSLSDVENTEAFFGQGTRLTVV.

The chain employs TRBV7-2 and TRBJ2-1, with TRBD1 matching 11 bases. Looked up from germline, CDR1 is SGHTA and CDR2 is FQGNSA. This CDR3 region has 15 residues. J gave up 10 bases and V 4 bases, and 9 bases lay outside the gene matches. CDR3 loop: CASSYGQGASGEQFF. In DNA form, the CDR3 reads TGTGCCAGCAGCTATGGACAGGGGGCGTCAGGGGAGCAGTTCTTC.

This clonotype appeared a few times. This chain links TRBV11-2 with TRBJ2-7; 8 nucleotides align to TRBD1. CDR3 size: 21 residues. V trimming: 2 bases; J trimming: 2 bases; junction bases outside the gene matches: 23. CDR1 SGHAT and CDR2 FQNNGV come from the germline V gene. The CDR3 here is CASSLLPKVRPRTGTPYEQYF. The CDR3 nucleotides read TGTGCCAGCAGCTTATTACCTAAAGTACGCCCTCGGACAGGGACTCCCTACGAGCAGTACTTC.

This clonotype was observed at least ten times. This chain uses TRBV12-3 or TRBV12-4 with TRBJ2-7, with a possible D match to TRBD2 (5 bases). V was pared by 6 bases and J by 4 bases, with 10 bases between. The CDR3 extends over 12 amino acids. The CDR3 reads CASSPRGYEQYF. In nucleotides, the CDR3 is TGTGCCAGCAGCCCGAGAGGGTACGAGCAGTACTTC.

This clonotype occurred a few times. The chain joins TRBV5-5 to TRBJ1-5; 9 nucleotides agree with TRBD1. The germline V gene has CDR1 SGHKS and CDR2 YYEKEE (reference sequence). The CDR3 covers 15 residues. V gave up 4 bases and J gave up 5 bases; unmatched junction bases: 7. This chain's CDR3 is CASSLGTGPYQPQHF. The CDR3 nucleotides are TGTGCCAGCAGCCTAGGGACAGGGCCTTATCAGCCCCAGCATTTT.